Listed below are T cell receptor beta chains from one sample, sequenced in a study of cytomegalovirus exposure and HLA in healthy donors. Here immunoSEQ multiplex PCR was the method, and the copy in TCRdb shows in-frame clones only, minus some. The sample has about 110,000 clones; 60% to 85% are singletons. The sequencing input was PBMCs. Receptors were obtained from a woman aged 55-69 years in good health and CMV-seropositive. Both conserved end residues are part of each CDR3. The D gene is left open where the match is weak. Expanded clones get a size class; other rows say once, few or many, or leave the size out.

16,TRBV19,once,TRBJ1-2,TRBD1,CASRIRRQGSNGGYTF,TGTGCCAGTAGAATCCGAAGACAGGGGAGTAATGGAGGCTACACCTTC
16,TRBV19,-,TRBJ1-5,-,CASSISDSRSDQPQHF,TGTGCCAGTAGTATTTCTGACAGTCGATCGGATCAGCCCCAGCATTTT
15,TRBV2,-,TRBJ2-7,TRBD2,CASTPLLAGGYEQYF,TGTGCCAGCACCCCCCTCCTAGCGGGAGGGTACGAGCAGTACTTC
16,TRBV5-4,-,TRBJ2-7,TRBD2,CASSWGGRAGGIEQYF,TGTGCCAGCAGCTGGGGAGGGAGAGCGGGAGGAATCGAGCAGTACTTC
14,TRBV5-8,-,TRBJ2-7,TRBD1,CASSLVRQGSEQYF,TGTGCCAGCAGCTTGGTACGACAGGGTTCCGAGCAGTACTTC
13,TRBV5-1,few,TRBJ2-2,-,CASSFLHTGELFF,TGCGCCAGCAGCTTCCTCCACACCGGGGAGCTGTTTTTT
18,TRBV23-1,-,TRBJ2-2,TRBD1,CASSQSLQRQGAPGELFF,TGCGCCAGCAGTCAATCGCTTCAACGACAGGGGGCGCCCGGGGAGCTGTTTTTT
15,TRBV9,-,TRBJ2-7,TRBD2,CASSETSGRGNEQYF,TGTGCCAGCAGCGAGACTAGCGGGAGGGGGAACGAGCAGTACTTC
13,TRBV7-9,-,TRBJ2-7,TRBD1,CASSSDRVYEQYF,TGTGCCAGCAGTTCAGACAGGGTCTACGAGCAGTACTTC
18,TRBV28,-,TRBJ1-5,TRBD1,CASSLGGTGSQLNQPQHF,TGTGCCAGCAGTTTGGGTGGGACAGGGAGCCAGTTAAATCAGCCCCAGCATTTT
11,TRBV30,-,TRBJ1-2,-,CAWSVLGGYTF,TGTGCCTGGAGTGTTCTGGGCGGCTACACCTTC
14,TRBV28,few,TRBJ1-3,-,CASSFPSSGNTIYF,TGTGCCAGCAGTTTCCCGAGCTCTGGAAACACCATATATTTT
15,TRBV7-3,-,TRBJ2-1,-,CASSFAGIGGNEQFF,TGTGCCAGCAGCTTCGCGGGAATCGGGGGCAATGAGCAGTTCTTC
17,TRBV11-3,-,TRBJ2-2,TRBD2,CASSSPVGSGSTGELFF,TGTGCCAGCAGCTCACCCGTAGGTAGCGGGAGCACCGGGGAGCTGTTTTTT
12,TRBV5-1,-,TRBJ1-1,TRBD1,CASSVDRDEAFF,TGCGCCAGCAGCGTAGACAGGGATGAAGCTTTCTTT
19,TRBV4-1,-,TRBJ2-7,TRBD2,CASSQVLAGGRDLFYEQYF,TGCGCCAGCAGCCAAGTTCTAGCGGGAGGACGAGACCTTTTCTACGAGCAGTACTTC
15,TRBV6-6,-,TRBJ2-7,TRBD1,CASSPGTVEAYEQYF,TGTGCCAGCAGCCCGGGGACAGTTGAAGCCTACGAGCAGTACTTC
14,TRBV7-3,-,TRBJ2-3,-,CASSQRLSTDTQYF,TGTGCCAGCAGCCAGCGCCTTAGCACAGATACGCAGTATTTT
15,TRBV2,-,TRBJ2-5,TRBD2,CASSASLAGEETQYF,TGTGCCAGCAGCGCGTCTCTAGCGGGAGAGGAGACCCAGTACTTC
12,TRBV19,-,TRBJ1-4,-,CASSIEDEKLFF,TGTGCCAGTAGTATCGAGGATGAAAAACTGTTTTTT
14,TRBV6-1,-,TRBJ2-7,-,CATLRGWSSYEQYF,TGTGCGACCCTTAGGGGGTGGAGCTCCTACGAGCAGTACTTC
15,TRBV7-9,-,TRBJ1-6,-,CASSLRGSYNSPLHF,TGTGCCAGCAGTCTTAGGGGCTCCTATAATTCACCCCTCCACTTT
14,TRBV25-1,-,TRBJ2-3,TRBD1,CASSRTGGTDTQYF,TGTGCCAGCAGCCGGACAGGTGGGACAGATACGCAGTATTTT
12,TRBV7-9,-,TRBJ2-7,-,CASSPSWAEQYF,TGTGCCAGCAGCCCATCCTGGGCCGAGCAGTACTTC
16,TRBV5-1,-,TRBJ1-1,-,CASSTGRRDLNTEAFF,TGCGCCAGCAGCACCGGGCGTCGGGATTTGAACACTGAAGCTTTCTTT
15,TRBV5-1,-,TRBJ2-7,TRBD2,CASSFTSGSTYEQYF,TGCGCCAGCAGCTTCACTAGCGGGAGTACCTACGAGCAGTACTTC
13,TRBV11-2,-,TRBJ2-3,-,CASGYTVGDTQYF,TGTGCCAGCGGTTATACGGTGGGCGATACGCAGTATTTT
16,TRBV13,-,TRBJ2-7,TRBD2,CASSLSPSGDSYEQYF,TGTGCCAGCAGCTTATCGCCTAGCGGGGATTCCTACGAGCAGTACTTC
14,TRBV6-6,-,TRBJ1-2,TRBD1,CASREDRGQVGYTF,TGTGCCAGCAGGGAGGACAGGGGGCAGGTTGGCTACACCTTC
15,TRBV6-5,-,TRBJ1-1,TRBD1,CASFRDRGRDTEAFF,TGTGCCAGCTTCCGGGACAGGGGGCGGGACACTGAAGCTTTCTTT
16,TRBV6-6,-,TRBJ2-7,TRBD2,CASSPRLAGDPYEQYF,TGTGCCAGCAGTCCCCGACTAGCGGGAGACCCCTACGAGCAGTACTTC
18,TRBV7-9,-,TRBJ1-5,-,CASSTSIFFGGGRQPQHF,TGTGCCAGCAGCACTAGTATCTTTTTTGGGGGGGGCCGGCAGCCCCAGCATTTT
14,TRBV5-1,few,TRBJ2-7,-,CASSPSSPTYEQYF,TGCGCCAGCAGCCCGAGTTCCCCCACCTACGAGCAGTACTTC
15,TRBV5-1,-,TRBJ2-5,-,CASTPSPRTASPQYF,TGCGCCAGCACCCCCAGCCCTCGGACAGCTTCCCCTCAGTACTTC
19,TRBV4-2,-,TRBJ2-1,TRBD2,CASSQVPGLAGGLYNEQFF,TGTGCCAGCAGCCAAGTCCCGGGACTAGCGGGAGGGTTATACAATGAGCAGTTCTTC
13,TRBV7-9,-,TRBJ2-7,TRBD1,CASSRTGGYEQYF,TGTGCCAGCTCCCGGACAGGGGGATACGAGCAGTACTTC
17,TRBV11-2,-,TRBJ1-3,TRBD1,CASSPRTGGLLLDTIYF,TGTGCCAGCAGCCCCAGGACAGGCGGCCTTCTCTTGGACACCATATATTTT
16,TRBV5-1,-,TRBJ1-4,-,CASSFNGATLDEKLFF,TGCGCCAGCAGCTTCAATGGGGCTACTTTGGACGAAAAACTGTTTTTT
16,TRBV27,-,TRBJ2-3,TRBD2,CASSSWTSGETDTQYF,TGTGCCAGCAGTTCATGGACTAGCGGGGAAACAGATACGCAGTATTTT